The 13 T cell receptor beta chains below all came from one sample that was sequenced in a study of T-cell reconstitution after alpha-beta-depleted transplantation in children. The library targeted TCRbeta and was prepared with unique molecular identifiers. MiXCR, run by TCRdb on the PCR reads, gives a single entry per CDR3 protein. The data hold about 610,000 distinct CDR3 sequences, with 10% to 13% observed a single time. The sequenced sample was PBMCs from the stem cell graft donor, obtained from the stem cell graft. All receptors come from a human donor who donated a stem cell graft to a child with acute myeloid leukemia.

The chain couples TRBV6-5 to TRBJ2-1; 12 nucleotides agree with TRBD2. This CDR3 has 15 residues. Trimming cost V 4 bases and J 8 bases; bases outside gene matches: 6. Per the germline V gene, CDR1 is MNHEY and CDR2 is SVGAGI. CDR3 nucleotides: TGTGCCAGCAGTTTCGGGACTAGCGGGTATGATGAGCAGTTCTTC. Protein product: CASSFGTSGYDEQFF.

The chain combines TRBV27 with TRBJ2-6; D not certain. Between the trimmed V and J ends, which lost 5 bases and 1 base, there was a span of 12 bases. The germline CDR1 and CDR2 sequences are MNHEY and SMNVEV (reference sequence). The CDR3 runs 16 residues. The CDR3, as DNA: TGTGCCAGCAGTCCGCAGAAGGGTTCTGGGGCCAACGTCCTGACTTTC. Amino acids: CASSPQKGSGANVLTF.

The V call is TRBV5-1, the J call TRBJ1-4; D not certain. Per the germline V gene, CDR1 is SGHRS and CDR2 is YFSETQ. Trimming shortened V by 3 bases and J by 0 bases, and 9 bases separated the two germline ends. The length of the CDR3 is 15 residues. CDR3 DNA: TGCGCCAGCAGCTACGGATCAGCAACTAATGAAAAACTGTTTTTT. It yields the protein CASSYGSATNEKLFF.

J is TRBJ1-1 and V is TRBV15, with TRBD1 matching over 8 bases. The CDR3 extends over 14 amino acids. Germline CDR1 reads LNHNV; CDR2 reads YYDKDF (reference sequence). The V and J ends lost 3 bases and 3 bases, in that order; junction bases with no gene match: 3. The DNA of the CDR3 is TGTGCCACCAGCAGCAGGGGGCCGGACACTGAAGCTTTCTTT. This translates into CATSSRGPDTEAFF. The full variable domain, with the rest looked up from reference TRBV15 and TRBJ1-1, is DAMVIQNPRYQVTQFGKPVTLSCSQTLNHNVMYWYQQKSSQAPKLLFHYYDKDFNNEADTPDNFQSRRPNTSFCFLDIRSPGLGDTAMYLCATSSRGPDTEAFFGQGTRLTVV.

This clonotype was seen only a few times. The chain has TRBV7-2 and TRBJ2-7, with 8 bases identical to TRBD2. The ends lost 5 bases at V and 3 bases at J; junction bases unmatched: 12. Germline CDR1 reads SGHTA; CDR2 reads FQGNSA. This CDR3 is built from 16 residues. CDR3 residues: CASSVRTSRTGYEQYF. The CDR3 nucleotides are TGTGCCAGCAGCGTCCGGACTAGCAGGACGGGCTACGAGCAGTACTTC.

As to this clonotype: A read error may account for a junction end that differs from germline. The chain joins TRBV7-7 to TRBJ2-7, with D hard to call. The germline gives CDR1 SSHAT, CDR2 FNYEAQ (reference sequence). This CDR3 contains 13 residues. CDR3 loop: CASSSGRGGEQYF. The CDR3 DNA reads as TGTGCTAGCAGCTCGGGCAGAGGTGGCGAGCAGTACTTC. The whole variable domain, remainder taken from reference TRBV7-7 and TRBJ2-7, is GAGVSQSPRYKVTKRGQDVTLRCDPISSHATLYWYQQALGQGPEFLTYFNYEAQPDKSGLPSDRFSAERPEGSISTLTIQRTEQRDSAMYRCASSSGRGGEQYFGPGTRLTVT.

This clonotype was seen repeatedly, ten times or more. The chain recombines TRBV4-3 with TRBJ2-2; D not certain. In germline, CDR1 is LGHNA, CDR2 YSLEER. CDR3 length: 14 residues. The V and J ends lost 5 bases and 3 bases respectively, with 10 bases between them. The CDR3 nucleotides are TGCGCCAGCAGCTTAAAAGGAGACACCGGGGAGCTGTTTTTT. As protein: CASSLKGDTGELFF.

This clonotype has at least ten counts. The chain has TRBV2 and TRBJ2-3; D is undetermined. CDR1 SNHLY and CDR2 FYNNEI come from the germline V gene. This CDR3 spans 11 amino acids. Trimming stripped 6 bases from V and 3 bases from J, with 4 bases between. This CDR3 is CASRKTDTQYF. CDR3 coding DNA: TGTGCCAGCAGGAAAACAGATACGCAGTATTTT.

The chain is built from TRBV7-2 and TRBJ1-1, with 7 bases identical to TRBD1. CDR1 and CDR2 (germline): SGHTA, FQGNSA. The CDR3 loop spans 15 amino acids. V was clipped by 8 bases and J by 4 bases; unmatched bases: 13. The CDR3 nucleotides are TGTGCCAGCGGCCAAATGACAGGGTACGGCACTGAAGCTTTCTTT. Translated, it gives CASGQMTGYGTEAFF.

The sample holds many counts of this clonotype. J is TRBJ2-7 and V is TRBV29-1; the D gene is possibly TRBD2 (7 bases). Trimming shortened V by 3 bases and J by 3 bases, and 21 bases separated the two germline ends. The CDR3 spans 16 residues. CDR1 is SQVTM and CDR2 is ANQGSEA in the germline V gene. As DNA, the CDR3 is TGCAGCGTTGAGGGGGCCGGACTAGGACAAGGCTACGAGCAGTACTTC. Residues: CSVEGAGLGQGYEQYF.

This clonotype was counted many times. The J gene is TRBJ2-7, the V gene TRBV11-2, with 8 bases that match TRBD2. This CDR3 contains 15 residues. Germline assignment: CDR1 SGHAT and CDR2 FQNNGV. The ends lost 5 bases at V and 0 bases at J; junction bases unmatched: 6. Here the CDR3 DNA reads TGTGCCAGCAGCACCCTCGGGGGGGCCTCCTACGAGCAGTACTTC. Encoded protein: CASSTLGGASYEQYF.

This clonotype was seen more than once but under ten times. V is TRBV29-1 and J is TRBJ2-7; 7 bases fit TRBD2. The trim removed 5 bases at V and 1 base at J, leaving 5 bases unmatched. Germline V gene lookup returns CDR1 SQVTM and CDR2 ANQGSEA. The CDR3 has 13 residues. CDR3 bases: TGCAGCGTTCGGGGGGACTTGTCCTACGAGCAGTACTTC. The encoded protein is CSVRGDLSYEQYF.

The rearrangement links TRBV29-1 to TRBJ2-5; 7 nucleotides line up with TRBD2. J lost 0 bases, V lost 3 bases, and 10 bases had no gene match. Germline V CDR1 and CDR2: SQVTM, ANQGSEA. CDR3 length equals 16 residues. CDR3 residues: CSVDGLAAAYQETQYF. The CDR3, as DNA: TGCAGCGTTGATGGTCTAGCGGCCGCGTACCAAGAGACCCAGTACTTC.